This T cell receptor (beta chain) is from a study of shared clonotypes between healthy human individuals. In the authors' workflow: Junction-only immunoSEQ sequences carried no quality scores, so filtering differed. Here immunoSEQ multiplex PCR was the method, and the copy in TCRdb shows in-frame clones only, minus some. Clone size and the V and J calls come from that table; the DNA yielded D and trimming. The sample lists some 650,000 clones, around 97% occurring once. Broader study findings: Memory subsets generally showed smaller estimated richness than naive subsets did. In contrast to clonotypes shared by all four donors, non-shared clonotypes had lower generation probabilities.

A word on this clone: The target antigen is unknown.

V gave up 2 bases and J gave up 2 bases, with 4 bases separating them. The germline V gene has CDR1 SGHVS and CDR2 FQNEAQ. The CDR3 loop spans 12 amino acids. The study separated CD4+ cells into CD45RA+ naive and CD45RA-negative memory subsets. The sequenced sample consisted of naive CD4+ T cells sorted from blood. As to subset: CD45RA+ positively selected. The chain is built from TRBV7-8 and TRBJ2-7; D is undetermined. This TCR derives from a woman in her 30s in good health. The CDR3 sequence is CASSLWAYEQYF. The CDR3 bases are TGTGCCAGCAGCTTATGGGCCTACGAGCAGTACTTC.